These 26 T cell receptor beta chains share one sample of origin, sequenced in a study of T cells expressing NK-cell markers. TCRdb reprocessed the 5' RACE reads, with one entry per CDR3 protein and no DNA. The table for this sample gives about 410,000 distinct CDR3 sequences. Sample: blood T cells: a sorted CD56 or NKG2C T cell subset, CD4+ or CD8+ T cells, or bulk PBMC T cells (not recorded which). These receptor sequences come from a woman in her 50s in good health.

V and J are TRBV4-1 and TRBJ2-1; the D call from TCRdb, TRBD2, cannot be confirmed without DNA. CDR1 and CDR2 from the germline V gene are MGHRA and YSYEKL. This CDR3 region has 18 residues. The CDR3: CASSQDPPSASGIHEQFF.

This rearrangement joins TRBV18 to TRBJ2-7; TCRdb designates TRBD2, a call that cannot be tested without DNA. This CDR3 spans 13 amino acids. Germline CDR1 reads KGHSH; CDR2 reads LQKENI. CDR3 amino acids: CASSRPGEGEQYF.

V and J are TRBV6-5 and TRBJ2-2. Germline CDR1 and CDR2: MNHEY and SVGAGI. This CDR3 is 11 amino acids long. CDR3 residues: CASTTTGELFF.

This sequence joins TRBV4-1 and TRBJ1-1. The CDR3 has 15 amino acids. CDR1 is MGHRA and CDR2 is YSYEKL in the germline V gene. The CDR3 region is CASSQGLGLLPEAFF.

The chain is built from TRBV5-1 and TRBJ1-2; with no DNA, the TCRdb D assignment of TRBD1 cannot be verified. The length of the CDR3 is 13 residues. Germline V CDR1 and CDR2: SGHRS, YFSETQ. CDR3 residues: CASSPLGQRTYTF.

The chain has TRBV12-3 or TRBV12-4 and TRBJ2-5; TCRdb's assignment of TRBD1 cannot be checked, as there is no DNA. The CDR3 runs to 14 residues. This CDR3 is CASSSLDGEETQYF.

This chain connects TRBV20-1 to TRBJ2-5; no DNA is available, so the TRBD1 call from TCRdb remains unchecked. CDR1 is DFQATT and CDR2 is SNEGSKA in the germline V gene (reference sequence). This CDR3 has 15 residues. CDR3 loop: CSAPSRTGDQETQYF.

CDR3 protein: CASSSGQPENIQYF. V is TRBV27 and J is TRBJ2-4; TCRdb gives TRBD1 as the D gene, but with no DNA this cannot be confirmed. The CDR3 loop spans 14 amino acids. The germline gives CDR1 MNHEY, CDR2 SMNVEV (reference sequence).

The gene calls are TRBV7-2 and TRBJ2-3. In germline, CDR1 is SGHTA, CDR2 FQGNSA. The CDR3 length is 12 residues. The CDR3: CASSHGTDTQYF.

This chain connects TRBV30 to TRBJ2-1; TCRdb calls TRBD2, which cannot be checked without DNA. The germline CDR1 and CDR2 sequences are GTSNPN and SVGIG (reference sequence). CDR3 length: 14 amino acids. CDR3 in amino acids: CAWSLAISYNEQFF.

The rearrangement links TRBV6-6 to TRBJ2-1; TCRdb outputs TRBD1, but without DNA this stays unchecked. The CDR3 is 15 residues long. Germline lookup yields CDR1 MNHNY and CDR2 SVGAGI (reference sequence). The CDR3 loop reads CASSPGHLEYNEQFF.

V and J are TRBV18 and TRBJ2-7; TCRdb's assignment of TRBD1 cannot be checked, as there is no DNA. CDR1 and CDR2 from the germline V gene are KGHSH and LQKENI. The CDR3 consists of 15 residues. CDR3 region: CASSPTGGQSYEQYF.

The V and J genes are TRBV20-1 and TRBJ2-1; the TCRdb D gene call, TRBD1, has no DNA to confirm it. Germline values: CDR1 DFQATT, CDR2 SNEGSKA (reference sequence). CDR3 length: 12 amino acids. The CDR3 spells CSAEDRDNEQFF.

CDR3 loop: CASSRQELREKLFF. The V call is TRBV6-5, the J call TRBJ1-4; the D gene TCRdb calls, TRBD1, cannot be checked with no DNA. Looked up from germline, CDR1 is MNHEY and CDR2 is SVGAGI. The CDR3 has 14 residues.

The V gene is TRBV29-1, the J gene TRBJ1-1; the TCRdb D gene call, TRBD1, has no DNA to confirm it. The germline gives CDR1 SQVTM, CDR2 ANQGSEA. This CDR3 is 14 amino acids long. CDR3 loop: CSVTRRGSNTEAFF.

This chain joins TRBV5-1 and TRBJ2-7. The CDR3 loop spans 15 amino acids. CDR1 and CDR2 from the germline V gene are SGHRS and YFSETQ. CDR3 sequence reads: CASSLYPGESYEQYF. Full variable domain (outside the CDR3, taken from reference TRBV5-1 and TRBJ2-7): KAGVTQTPRYLIKTRGQQVTLSCSPISGHRSVSWYQQTPGQGLQFLFEYFSETQRNKGNFPGRFSGRQFSNSRSEMNVSTLELGDSALYLCASSLYPGESYEQYFGPGTRLTVT.

CDR3 residues: CASSLNSYTDTQYF. The chain is built from TRBV5-6 and TRBJ2-3. In germline, CDR1 is SGHDT, CDR2 YYEEEE. The CDR3 totals 14 residues.

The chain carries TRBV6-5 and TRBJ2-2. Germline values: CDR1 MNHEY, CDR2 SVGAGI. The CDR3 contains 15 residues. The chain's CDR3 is CASSYGVIGTGELFF.

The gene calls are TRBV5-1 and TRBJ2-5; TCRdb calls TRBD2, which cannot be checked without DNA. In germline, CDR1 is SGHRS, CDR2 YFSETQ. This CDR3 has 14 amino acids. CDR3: CASSFGLALGTQYF.

The CDR3 reads CASSHPRTGVSEGEQFF. This chain connects TRBV4-1 to TRBJ2-1; the D gene TCRdb calls, TRBD1, cannot be checked with no DNA. Germline assignment: CDR1 MGHRA and CDR2 YSYEKL. The CDR3 loop spans 17 amino acids.

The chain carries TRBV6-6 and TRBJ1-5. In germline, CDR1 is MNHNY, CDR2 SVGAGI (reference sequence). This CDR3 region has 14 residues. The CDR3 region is CASSYYQTNQPQHF.

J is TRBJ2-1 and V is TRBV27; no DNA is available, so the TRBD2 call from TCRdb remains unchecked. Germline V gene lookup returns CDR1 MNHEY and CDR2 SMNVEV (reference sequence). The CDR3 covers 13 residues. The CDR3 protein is CASSLLAGGFEFF.

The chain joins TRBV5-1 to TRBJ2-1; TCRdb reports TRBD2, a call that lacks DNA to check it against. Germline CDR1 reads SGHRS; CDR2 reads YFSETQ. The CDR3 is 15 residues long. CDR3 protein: CASSLGAGGPNEQFF.

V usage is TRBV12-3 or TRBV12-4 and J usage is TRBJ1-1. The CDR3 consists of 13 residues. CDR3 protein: CASRVSTSTEAFF.

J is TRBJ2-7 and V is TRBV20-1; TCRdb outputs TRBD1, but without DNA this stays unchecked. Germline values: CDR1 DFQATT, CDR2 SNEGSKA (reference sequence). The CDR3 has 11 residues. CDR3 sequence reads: CSATGDYEQYF.

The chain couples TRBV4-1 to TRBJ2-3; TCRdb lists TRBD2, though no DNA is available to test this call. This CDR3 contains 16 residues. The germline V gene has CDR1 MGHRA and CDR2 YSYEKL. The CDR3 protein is CASSQDRAGSTDTQYF.